This is a list of T cell receptor beta chains from one sample in a study of blood T cells in healthy people across ages. TCRdb reanalysed the 5' RACE reads using MiXCR and keeps one entry per CDR3 protein. The sample includes 700,000 or so distinct CDR3 sequences, approximately 40% of them seen just once. Sequenced: blood. These TCRs come from a man older than 75 in good health. CDR3s include the opening cysteine and the closing phenylalanine or tryptophan. The order of the fields is V gene, D gene, clone size, J gene, CDR3 DNA, CDR3 protein. The D gene is left open where the match is weak. Expanded clones get a size class; other rows say once, few or many, or leave the size out.

v_gene: TRBV6-1; d_gene: -; abundance: few; j_gene: TRBJ2-1; CDR3nt: TGTGCCAGCGCATTAGGTAGCGGCAGCTCCTACAATGAGCAGTTCTTC; CDR3aa: CASALGSGSSYNEQFF
v_gene: TRBV5-1; d_gene: TRBD1; abundance: few; j_gene: TRBJ2-3; CDR3nt: TGCGCCAGCAGCCTACAAGGGACAGGGATCGGAGATACGCAGTATTTT; CDR3aa: CASSLQGTGIGDTQYF
v_gene: TRBV6-5; d_gene: -; abundance: few; j_gene: TRBJ2-7; CDR3nt: TGTGCCAGCAGTTACTCGAAGGGGCAGACCTACGAGCAGTACTTC; CDR3aa: CASSYSKGQTYEQYF
v_gene: TRBV11-3; d_gene: -; abundance: -; j_gene: TRBJ1-5; CDR3nt: TGTGCCAGCAGCCCCGTGGGGCCTCCGATTAGCAATCAGCCCCAGCATTTT; CDR3aa: CASSPVGPPISNQPQHF
v_gene: TRBV5-1; d_gene: -; abundance: few; j_gene: TRBJ1-6; CDR3nt: TGCGCCAGCAGCCAGTCAGGGCCGAATAATTCACCCCTCCACTTT; CDR3aa: CASSQSGPNNSPLHF
v_gene: TRBV7-9; d_gene: -; abundance: few; j_gene: TRBJ2-7; CDR3nt: TGTGCCAGCAGCGTGCGCCAGGGGGGCCACGAGCAGTACTTC; CDR3aa: CASSVRQGGHEQYF
v_gene: TRBV7-2; d_gene: TRBD2; abundance: many; j_gene: TRBJ2-7; CDR3nt: TGTGCCAGCAGCCGGACTAGCGGGGGGCCACAATCCTACGAGCAGTACTTC; CDR3aa: CASSRTSGGPQSYEQYF
v_gene: TRBV5-1; d_gene: TRBD1; abundance: -; j_gene: TRBJ2-1; CDR3nt: TGCGCCAACAGCTTGGTTAGACAGGGGTCCTACAATGAGCAGTTCTTC; CDR3aa: CANSLVRQGSYNEQFF
v_gene: TRBV7-2; d_gene: TRBD1; abundance: -; j_gene: TRBJ1-5; CDR3nt: TGTGCCAGCGGGGACAGCGTCAATCAGCCCCAGCATTTT; CDR3aa: CASGDSVNQPQHF
v_gene: TRBV9; d_gene: -; abundance: -; j_gene: TRBJ2-3; CDR3nt: TGTGCCAGCAGCGTAGCTGCGAGCGGGAGCACAGATACGCAGTATTTT; CDR3aa: CASSVAASGSTDTQYF
v_gene: TRBV7-9; d_gene: TRBD1; abundance: once; j_gene: TRBJ1-1; CDR3nt: TGTGCCTGCAGCATCGACAGGGCGGGGTATACTGAAGCTTTCTTT; CDR3aa: CACSIDRAGYTEAFF
v_gene: TRBV6-5; d_gene: TRBD1; abundance: once; j_gene: TRBJ2-3; CDR3nt: TGTGCCAGCAGTTACTCTAGACAGGGCAAGCATACGGGGGATACGCAGTATTTT; CDR3aa: CASSYSRQGKHTGDTQYF
v_gene: TRBV6-4; d_gene: TRBD2; abundance: -; j_gene: TRBJ2-3; CDR3nt: TGTGCCAGCAGTGCCGGGACTAGCGGGGGAGGCACAGATACGCAGTATTTT; CDR3aa: CASSAGTSGGGTDTQYF
v_gene: TRBV20-1; d_gene: TRBD2; abundance: -; j_gene: TRBJ2-5; CDR3nt: TGCAGTGCTAGTGGGGCGTCCGGGACTAGCCGGGGGACCCAGTACTTC; CDR3aa: CSASGASGTSRGTQYF
v_gene: TRBV15; d_gene: TRBD1; abundance: -; j_gene: TRBJ2-5; CDR3nt: TGTGCCACCAGCAGGCCGGGACAGATGCAAGAGACCCAGTACTTC; CDR3aa: CATSRPGQMQETQYF
v_gene: TRBV29-1; d_gene: -; abundance: -; j_gene: TRBJ1-4; CDR3nt: TGCAGCGTTGGTCACCCGTCGGGGGAAAAACTGTTTTTT; CDR3aa: CSVGHPSGEKLFF
v_gene: TRBV28; d_gene: TRBD1; abundance: -; j_gene: TRBJ2-7; CDR3nt: TGTGCCGGGGGACAGGGAAAGTACGAGCAGTACTTC; CDR3aa: CAGGQGKYEQYF
v_gene: TRBV9; d_gene: TRBD2; abundance: -; j_gene: TRBJ2-1; CDR3nt: TGTGCCAGCACGAGCGGGAGGGCCCCTATTGAGCAGTTCTTC; CDR3aa: CASTSGRAPIEQFF
v_gene: TRBV5-6; d_gene: TRBD2; abundance: -; j_gene: TRBJ2-3; CDR3nt: TGTGCCAGCAGCTCGACGGGCGGGGGGGCAGTAGGAGATACGCAGTATTTT; CDR3aa: CASSSTGGGAVGDTQYF
v_gene: TRBV6-2/TRBV6-3; d_gene: -; abundance: few; j_gene: TRBJ2-7; CDR3nt: TGTGCCAGCAAATCACACCGGGACGGCAAGTACTACGAGCAGTACTTC; CDR3aa: CASKSHRDGKYYEQYF
v_gene: TRBV6-2/TRBV6-3; d_gene: -; abundance: few; j_gene: TRBJ2-5; CDR3nt: TGTGCCAGCAAAAACTGGACTGGTCAAGAGACCCAGTACTTC; CDR3aa: CASKNWTGQETQYF
v_gene: TRBV7-2; d_gene: TRBD1; abundance: many; j_gene: TRBJ2-1; CDR3nt: TGTGCCACCAAACAGGGGGCATCAAATTTTGAGCAGTTCTTC; CDR3aa: CATKQGASNFEQFF
v_gene: TRBV27; d_gene: TRBD2; abundance: -; j_gene: TRBJ2-1; CDR3nt: TGTGCCAGTACCAGGACTAGCGGCCACTACGAGCAGTTCTTC; CDR3aa: CASTRTSGHYEQFF
v_gene: TRBV27; d_gene: TRBD1; abundance: -; j_gene: TRBJ2-7; CDR3nt: TGTGCCAGCAGTTTAAATGACAGGGTCGTCAACGGGCAGTACTTC; CDR3aa: CASSLNDRVVNGQYF
v_gene: TRBV6-5; d_gene: TRBD1; abundance: -; j_gene: TRBJ2-2; CDR3nt: TGTGCCAGCAGTAACAGGGGGCCCACCGGGGAGCTGTTTTTT; CDR3aa: CASSNRGPTGELFF
v_gene: TRBV21-1; d_gene: -; abundance: few; j_gene: TRBJ2-5; CDR3nt: TGTGCCAGCAGCAAAGGTTTACAAGGCAGGGGTCTGGATGAGCAGTACTTC; CDR3aa: CASSKGLQGRGLDEQYF
v_gene: TRBV10-1; d_gene: -; abundance: few; j_gene: TRBJ2-2; CDR3nt: TGCGCCAGCAGTGAGGTGGCCGCCGGGGAGCTGTTTTTT; CDR3aa: CASSEVAAGELFF
v_gene: TRBV20-1; d_gene: -; abundance: -; j_gene: TRBJ2-3; CDR3nt: TGCAGTGCTAGAGATGGGGCCTACACAGATACGCAGTATTTT; CDR3aa: CSARDGAYTDTQYF
v_gene: TRBV7-2; d_gene: -; abundance: -; j_gene: TRBJ2-1; CDR3nt: TGTGCCAGCAGCTTAGGTCCGCCATCCCAACCCTACAATGAGCAGTTCTTC; CDR3aa: CASSLGPPSQPYNEQFF
v_gene: TRBV5-1; d_gene: TRBD2; abundance: -; j_gene: TRBJ2-5; CDR3nt: TGCGCCAGCAGCTTGGTCCCGCTAGCGGGGGGGGAAACCACCTACAATGAGCAGTACTTC; CDR3aa: CASSLVPLAGGETTYNEQYF
v_gene: TRBV12-3/TRBV12-4; d_gene: -; abundance: -; j_gene: TRBJ1-1; CDR3nt: TGTGCCAGCAGTTCCCCCGAGCGCATGAACACTGAAGCTTTCTTT; CDR3aa: CASSSPERMNTEAFF
v_gene: TRBV11-3; d_gene: -; abundance: few; j_gene: TRBJ1-1; CDR3nt: TGTGCCAGCAGCAGGACGGCACTCACTGAAGCTTTCTTT; CDR3aa: CASSRTALTEAFF
v_gene: TRBV6-1; d_gene: -; abundance: -; j_gene: TRBJ2-1; CDR3nt: TGTGCCAGCAGTGGGCAACTGTACAATGAGCAGTTCTTC; CDR3aa: CASSGQLYNEQFF
v_gene: TRBV7-2; d_gene: -; abundance: -; j_gene: TRBJ1-2; CDR3nt: TGTGCCAGCAGCTTAGAAGGTGGGGCGGCTGGTGGCTACACCTTC; CDR3aa: CASSLEGGAAGGYTF
v_gene: TRBV7-9; d_gene: -; abundance: -; j_gene: TRBJ2-1; CDR3nt: TGTGCCAGCAGCTGGGAAACTAGTGGCAATGAGCAGTTCTTC; CDR3aa: CASSWETSGNEQFF
v_gene: TRBV30; d_gene: -; abundance: few; j_gene: TRBJ2-6; CDR3nt: TGTGCCTGGAGTTTGGCAGGGTTGGGGGCCAACGTCCTGACTTTC; CDR3aa: CAWSLAGLGANVLTF
v_gene: TRBV5-1; d_gene: -; abundance: -; j_gene: TRBJ2-5; CDR3nt: TGCGCCAGCAGCTTACAGGGATGGGTGGAGACCCAGTACTTC; CDR3aa: CASSLQGWVETQYF
v_gene: TRBV24-1; d_gene: TRBD1; abundance: few; j_gene: TRBJ2-7; CDR3nt: TGTGCCACCGGACAGGACTCCTACAATGAGCAGTACTTC; CDR3aa: CATGQDSYNEQYF
v_gene: TRBV5-1; d_gene: -; abundance: once; j_gene: TRBJ1-1; CDR3nt: TGCGCCAGCAGCCGCGGGCCTACCAGGGGGAACACTGAAGCTTTCTTT; CDR3aa: CASSRGPTRGNTEAFF
v_gene: TRBV20-1; d_gene: TRBD2; abundance: few; j_gene: TRBJ2-5; CDR3nt: TGCAGTGCTAGAAAGACTAGCGGGAGGCCCCAAGAGACCCAGTACTTC; CDR3aa: CSARKTSGRPQETQYF
v_gene: TRBV7-2; d_gene: -; abundance: -; j_gene: TRBJ2-7; CDR3nt: TGTGCCAGCAGCCCCAGGGTAGGGGGTGAGCAGTACTTC; CDR3aa: CASSPRVGGEQYF
v_gene: TRBV4-2; d_gene: -; abundance: few; j_gene: TRBJ2-1; CDR3nt: TGTGCCAGCAGCCGAGCTAGCGACATTTACAATGAGCAGTTCTTC; CDR3aa: CASSRASDIYNEQFF
v_gene: TRBV10-2; d_gene: -; abundance: -; j_gene: TRBJ2-7; CDR3nt: TGCGCCAGCAGTGAATTCGCAGGCGGCTACGAGCAGTACTTC; CDR3aa: CASSEFAGGYEQYF
v_gene: TRBV11-3; d_gene: TRBD2; abundance: -; j_gene: TRBJ2-3; CDR3nt: TGTGCCAGCAGCTTAAGTGCGGGAGGGTGGACAGATACGCAGTATTTT; CDR3aa: CASSLSAGGWTDTQYF
v_gene: TRBV19; d_gene: TRBD1; abundance: -; j_gene: TRBJ2-1; CDR3nt: TGTGCCAGTAGTCCTCAGACAGGGGGGGTCGGCAATGAGCAGTTCTTC; CDR3aa: CASSPQTGGVGNEQFF
v_gene: TRBV20-1; d_gene: TRBD2; abundance: -; j_gene: TRBJ2-7; CDR3nt: TGCAGTGCTAGACACCATCAATTTGGGAGGGCAGCCTACGAGCAGTACTTC; CDR3aa: CSARHHQFGRAAYEQYF